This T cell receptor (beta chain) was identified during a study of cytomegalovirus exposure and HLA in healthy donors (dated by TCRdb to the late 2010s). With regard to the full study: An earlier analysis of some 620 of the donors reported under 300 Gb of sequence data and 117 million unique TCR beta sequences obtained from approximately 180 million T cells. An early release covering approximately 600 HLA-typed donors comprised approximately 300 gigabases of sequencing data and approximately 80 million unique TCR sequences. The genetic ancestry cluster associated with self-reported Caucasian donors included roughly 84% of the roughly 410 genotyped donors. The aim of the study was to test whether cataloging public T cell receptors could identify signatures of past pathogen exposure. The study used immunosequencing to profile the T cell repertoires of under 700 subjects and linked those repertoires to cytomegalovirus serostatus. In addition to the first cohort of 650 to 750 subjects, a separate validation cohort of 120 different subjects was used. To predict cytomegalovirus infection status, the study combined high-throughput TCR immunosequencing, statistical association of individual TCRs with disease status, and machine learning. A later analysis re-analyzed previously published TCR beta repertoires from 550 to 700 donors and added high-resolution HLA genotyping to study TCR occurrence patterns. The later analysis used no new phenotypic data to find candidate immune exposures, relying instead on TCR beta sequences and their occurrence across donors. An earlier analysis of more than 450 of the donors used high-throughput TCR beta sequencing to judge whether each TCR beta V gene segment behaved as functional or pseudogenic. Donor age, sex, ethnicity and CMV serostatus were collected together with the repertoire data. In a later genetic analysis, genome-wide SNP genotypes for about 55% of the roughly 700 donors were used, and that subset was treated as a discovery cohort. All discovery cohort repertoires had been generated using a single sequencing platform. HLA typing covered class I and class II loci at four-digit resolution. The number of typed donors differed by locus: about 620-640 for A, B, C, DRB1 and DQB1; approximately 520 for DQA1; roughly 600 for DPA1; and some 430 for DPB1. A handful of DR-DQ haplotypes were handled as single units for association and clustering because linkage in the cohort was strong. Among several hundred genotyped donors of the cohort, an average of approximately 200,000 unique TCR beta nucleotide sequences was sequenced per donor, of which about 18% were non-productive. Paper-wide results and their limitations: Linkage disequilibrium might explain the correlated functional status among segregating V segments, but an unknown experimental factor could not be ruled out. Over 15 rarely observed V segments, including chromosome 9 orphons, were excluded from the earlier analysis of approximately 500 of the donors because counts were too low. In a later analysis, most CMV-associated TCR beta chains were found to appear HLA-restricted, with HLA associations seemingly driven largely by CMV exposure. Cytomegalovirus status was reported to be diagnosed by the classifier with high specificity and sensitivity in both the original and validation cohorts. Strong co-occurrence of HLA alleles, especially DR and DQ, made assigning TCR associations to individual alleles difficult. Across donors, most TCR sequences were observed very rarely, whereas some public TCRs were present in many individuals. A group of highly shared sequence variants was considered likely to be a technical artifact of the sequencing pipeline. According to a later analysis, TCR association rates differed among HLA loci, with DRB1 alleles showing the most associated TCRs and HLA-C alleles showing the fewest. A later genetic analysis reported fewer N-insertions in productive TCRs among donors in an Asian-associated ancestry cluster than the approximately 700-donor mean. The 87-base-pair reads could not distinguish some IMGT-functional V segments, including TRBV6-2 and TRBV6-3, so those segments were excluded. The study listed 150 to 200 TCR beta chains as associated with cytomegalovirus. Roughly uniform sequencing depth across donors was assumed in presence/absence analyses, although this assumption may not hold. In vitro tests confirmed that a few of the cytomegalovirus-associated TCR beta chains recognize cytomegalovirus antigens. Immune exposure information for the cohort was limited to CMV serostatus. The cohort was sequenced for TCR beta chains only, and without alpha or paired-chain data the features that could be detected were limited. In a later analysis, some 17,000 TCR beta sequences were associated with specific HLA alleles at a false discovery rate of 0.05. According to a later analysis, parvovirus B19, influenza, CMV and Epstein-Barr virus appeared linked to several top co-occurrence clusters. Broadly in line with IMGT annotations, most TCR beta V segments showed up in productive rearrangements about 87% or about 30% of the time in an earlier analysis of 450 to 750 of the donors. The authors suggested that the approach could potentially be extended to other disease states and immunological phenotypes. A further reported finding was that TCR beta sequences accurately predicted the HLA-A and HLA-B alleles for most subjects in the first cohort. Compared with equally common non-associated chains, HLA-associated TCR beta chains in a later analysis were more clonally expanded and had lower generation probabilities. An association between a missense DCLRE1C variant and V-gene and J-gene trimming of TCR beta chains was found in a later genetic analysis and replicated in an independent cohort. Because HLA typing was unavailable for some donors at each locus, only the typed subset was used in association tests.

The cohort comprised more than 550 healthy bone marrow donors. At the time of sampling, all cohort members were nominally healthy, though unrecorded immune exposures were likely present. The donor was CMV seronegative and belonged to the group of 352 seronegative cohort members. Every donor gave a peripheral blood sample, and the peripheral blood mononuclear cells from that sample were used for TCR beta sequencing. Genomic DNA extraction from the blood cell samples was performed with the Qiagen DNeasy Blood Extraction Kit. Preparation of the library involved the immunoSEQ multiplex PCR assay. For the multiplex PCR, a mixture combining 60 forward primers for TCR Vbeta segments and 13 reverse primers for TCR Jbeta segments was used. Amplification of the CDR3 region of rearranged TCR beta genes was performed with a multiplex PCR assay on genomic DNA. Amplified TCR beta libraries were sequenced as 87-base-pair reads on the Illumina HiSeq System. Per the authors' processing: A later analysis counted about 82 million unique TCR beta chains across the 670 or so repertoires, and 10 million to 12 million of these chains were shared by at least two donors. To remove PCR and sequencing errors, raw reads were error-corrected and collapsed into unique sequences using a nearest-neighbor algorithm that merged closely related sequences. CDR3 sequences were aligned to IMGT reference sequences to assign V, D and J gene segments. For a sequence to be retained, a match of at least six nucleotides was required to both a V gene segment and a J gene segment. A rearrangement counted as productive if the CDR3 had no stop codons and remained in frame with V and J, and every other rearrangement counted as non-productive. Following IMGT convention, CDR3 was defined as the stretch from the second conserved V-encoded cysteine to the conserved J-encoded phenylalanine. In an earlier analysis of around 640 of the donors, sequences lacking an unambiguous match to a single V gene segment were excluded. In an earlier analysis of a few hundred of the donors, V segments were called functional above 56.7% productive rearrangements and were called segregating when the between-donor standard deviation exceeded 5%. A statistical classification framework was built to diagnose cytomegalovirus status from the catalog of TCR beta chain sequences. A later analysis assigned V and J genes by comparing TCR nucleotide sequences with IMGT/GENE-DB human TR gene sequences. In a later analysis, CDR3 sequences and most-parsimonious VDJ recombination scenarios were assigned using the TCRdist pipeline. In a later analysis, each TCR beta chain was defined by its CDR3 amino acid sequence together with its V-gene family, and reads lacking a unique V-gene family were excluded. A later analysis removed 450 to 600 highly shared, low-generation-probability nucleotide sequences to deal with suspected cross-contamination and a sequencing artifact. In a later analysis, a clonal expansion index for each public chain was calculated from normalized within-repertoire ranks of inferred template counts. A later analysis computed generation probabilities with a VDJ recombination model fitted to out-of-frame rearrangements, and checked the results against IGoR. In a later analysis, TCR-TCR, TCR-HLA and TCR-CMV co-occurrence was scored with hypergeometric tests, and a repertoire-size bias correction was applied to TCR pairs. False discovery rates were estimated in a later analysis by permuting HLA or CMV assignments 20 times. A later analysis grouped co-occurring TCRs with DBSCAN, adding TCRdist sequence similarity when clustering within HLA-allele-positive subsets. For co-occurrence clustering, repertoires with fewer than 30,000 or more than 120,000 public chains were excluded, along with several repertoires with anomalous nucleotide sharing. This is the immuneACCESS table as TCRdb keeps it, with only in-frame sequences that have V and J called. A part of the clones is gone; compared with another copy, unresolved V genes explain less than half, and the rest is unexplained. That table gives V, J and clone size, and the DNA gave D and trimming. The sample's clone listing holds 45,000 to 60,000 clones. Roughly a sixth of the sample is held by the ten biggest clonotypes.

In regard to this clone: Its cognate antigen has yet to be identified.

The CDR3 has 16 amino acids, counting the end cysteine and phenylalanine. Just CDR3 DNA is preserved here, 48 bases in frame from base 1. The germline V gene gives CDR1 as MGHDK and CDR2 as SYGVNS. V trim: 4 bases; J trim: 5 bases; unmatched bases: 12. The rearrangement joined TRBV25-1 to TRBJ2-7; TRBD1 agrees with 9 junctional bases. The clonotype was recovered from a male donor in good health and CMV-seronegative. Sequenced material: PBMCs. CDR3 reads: CASSAFPGTGFNEQYF. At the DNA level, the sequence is TGTGCCAGCAGTGCCTTCCCCGGGACAGGGTTTAACGAGCAGTACTTC.